This T cell receptor beta chain was sequenced during a study of blood T cell repertoires in COVID-19. The data were produced by immunoSEQ multiplex PCR, yet TCRdb's version contains in-frame clones alone and is incomplete. Among roughly 300,000 clones listed, roughly 87% were seen once. The CDR3 contains 15 residues. Trimming took 0 bases from V and 6 from J; bases not matched to a gene: 7. Germline CDR1 is SGDLS and CDR2 is YYNGEE. Recovered participants had two consecutive negative NP/OP PCR tests, healthcare professional clearance, or symptom resolution. J is TRBJ2-7 and V is TRBV9; 9 bases are shared with TRBD1. The sequencing sample was made of PBMCs or T cells enriched from blood (not recorded which). The TCR sequence derives from a woman in her twenties or thirties who had recovered from COVID-19. The CDR3 region is CASSVAPRTGAEQYF. CDR3 DNA: TGTGCCAGCAGCGTAGCACCACGGACAGGGGCCGAGCAGTACTTC.